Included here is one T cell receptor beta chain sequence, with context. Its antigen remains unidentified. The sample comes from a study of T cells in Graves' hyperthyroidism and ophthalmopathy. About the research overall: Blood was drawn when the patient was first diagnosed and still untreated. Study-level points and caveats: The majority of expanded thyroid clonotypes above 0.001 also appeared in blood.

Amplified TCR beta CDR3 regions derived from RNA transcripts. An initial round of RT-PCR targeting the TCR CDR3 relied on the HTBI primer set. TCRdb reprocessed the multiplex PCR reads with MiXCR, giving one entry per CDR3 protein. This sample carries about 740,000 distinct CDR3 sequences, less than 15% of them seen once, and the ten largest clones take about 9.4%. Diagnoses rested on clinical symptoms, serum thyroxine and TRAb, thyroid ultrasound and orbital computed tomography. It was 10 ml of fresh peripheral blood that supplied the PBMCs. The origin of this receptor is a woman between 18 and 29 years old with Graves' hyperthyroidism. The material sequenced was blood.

CDR3 region: CAIRLDRGLGTDTQYF. The CDR3 nucleotides are TGTGCCATCAGATTGGACAGGGGGCTTGGGACAGATACGCAGTATTTT. This sequence joins TRBV10-3 and TRBJ2-3, with TRBD1 matching over 11 bases. After removal of 6 bases from V and 3 bases from J, the junction contained 8 bases not matched to a gene. CDR1 and CDR2 from the germline V gene are ENHRY and SYGVKD. This CDR3 contains 16 residues.